Given below is one TCR beta chain in context. Its binding antigen is unknown. No much larger clonotype is one base removed from it; base qualities were not supplied. TCRbeta CDR3 regions were amplified from genomic DNA using the immunoSEQ Assay, a bias-controlled multiplex PCR. Turning to the authors' computational methods: Nucleated cell counts per sample were estimated from amplification of reference gene primers within the assay. To quantify the absolute abundance of each unique TCRbeta CDR3 rearrangement, sequence reads were collapsed and filtered. For each sample, productive Simpson clonality was calculated by taking the square root of Simpson's diversity index across productive rearrangements. TCRdb carries this immuneACCESS record with in-frame sequences only. Its versions omit some clonotypes, under half of them owing to an unresolved V gene in the studies checked, with the rest unexplained. V, J and clone size are those of that table, while D and trimming were read from the DNA. The sample has 200,000 to 300,000 clones on record, about 90% of them singletons. The ten largest clones add up to under 1.5% of the sample.

The data are from a study of blood T cell repertoires in COVID-19 (TCRdb year 2020). About the full investigation: Collaborator samples came from the United States, Italy and Spain and covered acute and convalescent phases of COVID-19. Where available, HLA class I and class II types were taken from metadata supplied by the sample provider and were not determined by assay-based typing. Nearly every sample came with metadata listing a de-identified subject ID, COVID-19 status, age in years and sex. The material from the prospective study consisted of cDNA or gDNA derived from T cells, B-cell-depleted T cells, or PBMCs. The samples were drawn from two sources: the first 160 participants of the ongoing ImmuneRACE study, and 1,000 to 1,500 subjects contributed by 6 global collaborators. The repertoires were released in a freely available public database meant as a resource for research on the immune response to SARS-CoV-2. Subjects who had been exposed to COVID-19, were actively infected with it, or had recovered from it provided the deeply sampled blood TCRbeta repertoires that made up the dataset.

V and J lose 0 bases and 13 bases, and a span of 15 bases separates them. CDR1 and CDR2 (MNHEY, SMNVEV) derive from the germline V gene (reference sequence). The CDR3 runs 14 residues from the cysteine to the phenylalanine. The entry retains the CDR3 DNA only, 42 bases that are in frame from base 1. Collaborating institutions collected whole blood in K2EDTA tubes following their own protocols. For TCRbeta analysis, collaborator samples were shipped as frozen whole blood, as isolated PBMCs, or as DNA extracted from either sample type. Paper-wide results and their limitations: The quantity of clinical and demographic metadata differed by source and by participant and was supplied without curation.

The sequenced sample consisted of peripheral blood. The TCR was taken from an elderly man with acute or convalescent COVID-19. Here the chain combines TRBV27 and TRBJ1-4; the D gene is perhaps TRBD1, from 6 matching bases. The CDR3 sequence is CASSLSGTHLGLFF. The sequenced DNA is TGTGCCAGCAGTTTATCCGGGACACACCTGGGACTGTTTTTT.